This T cell receptor (beta chain) was documented in a study of glioma-infiltrating T cells after dendritic cell vaccination. Study overall: Dendritic cells derived from monocytes and pulsed with autologous tumor lysate formed the vaccine. Dendritic cell vaccine was injected intradermally three times, biweekly.

Fresh-frozen tumor tissue and more than two years of survival data were available for all. Primers: 60 V beta forward and 13 J beta reverse. The protocol was immunoSEQ multiplex PCR, while the TCRdb copy is restricted to in-frame clones and leaves out a portion. The table includes tens of thousands of clones, approximately 87% detected once. The TCR sequence derives from a human donor with glioblastoma. Sequences were derived from blood, sampled before dendritic cell vaccination.

This chain's CDR3 is CASSDPRAGTGVAFF. The CDR3 DNA sequence: TGTGCCAGCAGTGACCCCAGGGCGGGGACGGGGGTGGCTTTCTTT. The chain recombines TRBV25-1 with TRBJ1-1; possible D gene TRBD1, 5 bases. V lost 3 bases to trimming and J lost 11 bases, with 22 bases between them. The length of the CDR3 is 15 residues. Per the germline V gene, CDR1 is MGHDK and CDR2 is SYGVNS.